This entry is about one T cell receptor beta chain. The CDR3 covers 14 residues. Germline CDR1 and CDR2: MDHEN and SYDVKM. V was shortened by 4 bases and J by 2 bases, with 9 bases between the two germline ends. This entry is derived from a study of blood T cell repertoires in COVID-19. Original analysis: Researchers report that nucleated cell counts were estimated from reference gene primer amplification. Libraries were prepared by immunoSEQ multiplex PCR; TCRdb keeps only in-frame clonotypes and omits some of them. That table gives V, J and clone size, and the DNA gave D and trimming. Of around 280,000 clones in the sample, nearly 90% are singletons; the top ten hold 1.7%. The study assigned cohorts using participant-reported clinical history.

Sequenced material: PBMCs or T cells enriched from blood (not recorded which). This sequence joins TRBV28 and TRBJ1-3; TRBD1 might be the D (5 bases). The receptor comes from a woman aged 18-29 years with acute COVID-19. CDR3 sequence reads: CASSSSGTGNTIYF. The DNA of the CDR3 is TGTGCCAGCAGTTCATCAGGGACTGGAAACACCATATATTTT.